The T cell receptor beta chain under discussion was sequenced for a study of Ad26.COV2.S vaccination and SARS-CoV-2 variants. Treatment noted: roughly 20 received Ad26.COV2.S at low or high dose, single or two shots; 5 received placebo; per-sample allocation not given. The samples were gathered on day 63 after the first injection of vaccine or placebo. TCRdb's copy holds only in-frame clones and misses some; the assay was immunoSEQ multiplex PCR. The table has 380,000 or so clones, around 88% seen once. There are 14 residues in the CDR3. Germline CDR1 reads SGHTA; CDR2 reads FQGNSA. Trimming shortened V by 1 base and J by 6 bases, and 12 bases separated the two germline ends.

The TCR was taken from a person aged 18-60 years who received the Ad26.COV2.S COVID-19 vaccine or a placebo. The sequencing used peripheral blood, collected in a trial of Ad26.COV2.S vaccine versus placebo. The chain uses TRBV7-2 and TRBJ1-2, with D perhaps matching TRBD1 (6 bases). The CDR3 DNA reads TGTGCCAGCAGCTTAGTGGGGGCGGGAAATGGCTACACCTTC. Protein: CASSLVGAGNGYTF.